This T cell receptor (beta chain) was recorded in a study of shared clonotypes between healthy human individuals. There are 13 residues in the CDR3. The V and J ends lost 6 bases and 12 bases, in that order; junction bases with no gene match: 10. Germline-derived CDR1 and CDR2 are MNHNY and SVGAGI (reference sequence). Splitting of each subset's genomic DNA was done evenly across several immunoSEQ plates. Sequencing was performed with immunoSEQ multiplex PCR; in TCRdb, only in-frame clones are kept and a portion is missing. The profile shows roughly 1 million clones, around 78% of them singletons. The rearrangement joins TRBV6-6 to TRBJ2-7; TRBD2 matches 11 bases. The specimen sequenced was memory CD4+ T cells from PBMCs. Subset described: CD45RA-negative fraction. This TCR was sampled from a man between 18 and 29 years old in good health. Some clones in this sample may be carry-over from other donors' samples. As DNA, the CDR3 is TGTGCCAGCAGCCCGGGACTAGCGGCACTTGGGTACTTC. Its protein is CASSPGLAALGYF.